One sample yielded the 23 T cell receptor beta chains listed below, sequenced in a study of CD4 T cells in relation to SARS-CoV-2 and coronaviruses. These receptors are not linked to any known antigen. Here immunoSEQ multiplex PCR was the method, and the copy in TCRdb shows in-frame clones only, minus some. The repertoire holds under 14,000 clones, with 70% to 80% as singletons. Unexposed donor CD4+ T cells date from 2011-2018, before the COVID-19 pandemic. The cells were cultured for 10 days before CD4+ T cells were isolated. The sample consisted of CD4+ T cells from PBMCs, cultured in vitro. These receptors originate from a human donor in good health.

The J gene is TRBJ2-3, the V gene TRBV9, with no clear D. Trimming left V 2 bases short and J 1 base short, with 17 bases between. The CDR3 runs 17 residues. Germline V lookup: CDR1 SGDLS, CDR2 YYNGEE. In DNA form, the CDR3 reads TGTGCCAGCAGCGTCTCCCGCCCAGTCACTGGCACAGATACGCAGTATTTT. This encodes CASSVSRPVTGTDTQYF.

The chain carries TRBV25-1 and TRBJ1-4, with 7 nucleotides matching TRBD1. The trim removed 0 bases at V and 7 bases at J, leaving 5 bases unmatched. The CDR3 sequence is 15 residues long. The germline gives CDR1 MGHDK, CDR2 SYGVNS. The CDR3 DNA reads TGTGCCAGCAGTGAATATGGCCAGGGGGGTGAAAAACTGTTTTTT. This translates into CASSEYGQGGEKLFF.

This clone was counted only a few times. The gene calls are TRBV5-4 and TRBJ2-6; D is ambiguous. CDR1 and CDR2 from the germline V gene are SGHNT and YYREEE (reference sequence). V was clipped by 0 bases and J by 2 bases, with 6 bases between them. The CDR3 contains 15 residues. CDR3 sequence (DNA): TGTGCCAGCAGCTTGGGAGCTCCTGGGGCCAACGTCCTGACTTTC. It specifies CASSLGAPGANVLTF. Full variable domain (rest looked up from reference TRBV5-4 and TRBJ2-6): ETGVTQSPTHLIKTRGQQVTLRCSSQSGHNTVSWYQQALGQGPQFIFQYYREEENGRGNFPPRFSGLQFPNYSSELNVNALELDDSALYLCASSLGAPGANVLTFGAGSRLTVL.

The chain recombines TRBV28 with TRBJ1-2, with TRBD1 as a possible D gene (5 bases). V was trimmed by 4 bases and J by 4 bases, leaving 13 bases between them. Germline V lookup: CDR1 MDHEN, CDR2 SYDVKM. The CDR3 loop spans 14 amino acids. In nucleotides, the CDR3 is TGTGCCAGCAGTTCCTCAGGGATGAGCTATGGCTACACCTTC. Protein sequence: CASSSSGMSYGYTF.

The J gene is TRBJ1-2, the V gene TRBV19; 9 nucleotides line up with TRBD1. CDR3 size: 14 residues. Germline assignment: CDR1 LNHDA and CDR2 SQIVND (reference sequence). The junction had 6 bases not matched to a gene; V was cut back by 3 bases and J by 7 bases. CDR3 in DNA: TGTGCCAGTAGTATCCCCGACAGGGGGTTTGGCTACACCTTC. It is translated as CASSIPDRGFGYTF.

The chain uses TRBV11-3 and TRBJ2-1; 12 bases align to TRBD2. V gave up 5 bases and J gave up 3 bases; unmatched junction bases: 8. This CDR3 contains 17 residues. Per germline, CDR1 SGHNT and CDR2 YENEEA. Written as DNA, the CDR3 is TGTGCCAGCAGCCGCTACTCTAGCGGGGGGGGCTACAATGAGCAGTTCTTC. Translation: CASSRYSSGGGYNEQFF. The full variable domain, with the rest looked up from reference TRBV11-3 and TRBJ2-1, is EAGVVQSPRYKIIEKKQPVAFWCNPISGHNTLYWYLQNLGQGPELLIRYENEEAVDDSQLPKDRFSAERLKGVDSTLKIQPAELGDSAVYLCASSRYSSGGGYNEQFFGPGTRLTVL.

This clone was counted only a few times. The chain has TRBV5-5 and TRBJ2-7; no definite D call. V dropped 7 bases and J dropped 3 bases, with 11 bases sitting between them. Germline CDR1 is SGHKS and CDR2 is YYEKEE (reference sequence). CDR3 length equals 12 residues. CDR3 coding DNA: TGTGCCAGCTCCACACTACTCTACGAGCAGTACTTC. As protein: CASSTLLYEQYF. The full variable domain, its missing parts supplied by reference TRBV5-5 and TRBJ2-7, is DAGVTQSPTHLIKTRGQQVTLRCSPISGHKSVSWYQQVLGQGPQFIFQYYEKEERGRGNFPDRFSARQFPNYSSELNVNALLLGDSALYLCASSTLLYEQYFGPGTRLTVT.

The rearrangement links TRBV5-1 to TRBJ2-4, with D perhaps matching TRBD1 (6 bases). V was shortened by 4 bases and J by 5 bases, with 16 bases between the two germline ends. The CDR3 extends over 15 amino acids. Germline CDR1 and CDR2: SGHRS and YFSETQ. The CDR3 coding sequence is TGCGCCAGCAGCGAGAATGGACAGAAAGAAAACATTCAGTACTTC. Amino acid sequence: CASSENGQKENIQYF.

The chain links TRBV6-2 or TRBV6-3 to TRBJ1-5; TRBD1 might be the D (6 bases). This CDR3 contains 16 residues. Trimming removed 7 bases at V and 0 bases at J, with 16 bases between. Germline V gene sequence: CDR1 MNHEY, CDR2 SVGEGT. The CDR3: CASTPDRYYSNQPQHF. The DNA for the CDR3 is TGTGCCAGCACCCCCGACAGGTATTATAGCAATCAGCCCCAGCATTTT.

This clone was observed a single time. This chain links TRBV4-3 with TRBJ1-2; TRBD1 is a possible D gene (5 bases). The CDR3 totals 13 residues. Germline assignment: CDR1 LGHNA and CDR2 YSLEER. V lost 1 base and J lost 8, with 11 bases in between. Written as DNA, the CDR3 is TGCGCCAGCAGCCAAGGAAAGGGGTTGGGCTACACCTTC. It is translated as CASSQGKGLGYTF.

This chain connects TRBV5-1 to TRBJ1-5; a weak D match, TRBD1 (5 bases). Germline CDR1 and CDR2: SGHRS and YFSETQ. Trimming shortened V by 4 bases and J by 7 bases, and 15 bases separated the two germline ends. The CDR3 consists of 14 residues. The CDR3 spells CASSPEPGDQPQHF. The CDR3 DNA sequence: TGCGCCAGCAGCCCAGAACCGGGGGACCAGCCCCAGCATTTT. Combining the CDR3 with reference TRBV5-1 and TRBJ1-5 gives the whole variable domain KAGVTQTPRYLIKTRGQQVTLSCSPISGHRSVSWYQQTPGQGLQFLFEYFSETQRNKGNFPGRFSGRQFSNSRSEMNVSTLELGDSALYLCASSPEPGDQPQHFGDGTRLSIL.

CDR3 sequence: CASSFFSGNTIYF. The CDR3 DNA sequence: TGTGCCAGCAGCTTTTTCTCTGGAAACACCATATATTTT. The chain couples TRBV5-6 to TRBJ1-3; D not resolved. Germline V CDR1 and CDR2: SGHDT, YYEEEE. Trimming cost V 2 bases and J 0 bases, with 3 bases left between them. The CDR3 loop spans 13 amino acids.

For the CDR3, the DNA is TGCAGCGTGGGGACAGGGGGCTTAGAGACCCAGTACTTC. Residues: CSVGTGGLETQYF. The chain has TRBV29-1 and TRBJ2-5; 12 nucleotides line up with TRBD1. J gave up 4 bases and V 6 bases, and 3 bases lay outside the gene matches. CDR3 length equals 13 residues. Germline V gene lookup returns CDR1 SQVTM and CDR2 ANQGSEA.

This clone qualifies as medium-sized. The J gene is TRBJ1-5, the V gene TRBV3-1 (or the pseudogene TRBV3-2), with D unresolved. This CDR3 region has 10 residues. Trimming took off 5 bases at V and 9 bases at J, with 5 bases between the two ends. CDR1 and CDR2 (germline): LGHDT, YNNKEL (reference sequence). The DNA for the CDR3 is TGTGCCAGCAGCATCTGGCCCCAGCATTTT. Protein: CASSIWPQHF.

The chain has TRBV29-1 and TRBJ2-5; 13 bases line up with TRBD2. Germline CDR1 is SQVTM and CDR2 is ANQGSEA. The CDR3 has 14 residues. V shed 8 bases and J 3 bases; nucleotides not matched to a gene: 6. CDR3 sequence: CSFGTSGTKETQYF. Here the CDR3 DNA reads TGCAGCTTCGGGACTAGCGGGACAAAAGAGACCCAGTACTTC.

The V and J genes are TRBV11-2 and TRBJ2-5, with D possibly TRBD1 on 5 matching bases. V lost 9 bases to trimming and J lost 0 bases, with 11 bases between them. CDR3 length: 13 residues. CDR1 and CDR2 from the germline V gene are SGHAT and FQNNGV. Here the CDR3 reads CASQGPYQETQYF. DNA for the CDR3: TGTGCCAGTCAGGGCCCGTACCAAGAGACCCAGTACTTC. Together with reference TRBV11-2 and TRBJ2-5, the CDR3 gives the full variable domain: EAGVAQSPRYKIIEKRQSVAFWCNPISGHATLYWYQQILGQGPKLLIQFQNNGVVDDSQLPKDRFSAERLKGVDSTLKIQPAKLEDSAVYLCASQGPYQETQYFGPGTRLLVL.

The V and J genes are TRBV6-5 and TRBJ2-5; TRBD1 matches 7 bases. J lost 5 bases, V lost 2 bases, and 5 bases had no gene match. CDR3 length: 14 amino acids. Germline-derived CDR1 and CDR2 are MNHEY and SVGAGI. The CDR3 here is CASSYGTARETQYF. As DNA, the CDR3 is TGTGCCAGCAGTTACGGGACAGCCCGGGAGACCCAGTACTTC.

The CDR3 loop is CASSVLDRGEQFF. CDR3 coding DNA: TGTGCCAGCAGCGTACTGGACAGGGGTGAGCAGTTCTTC. The rearrangement joins TRBV9 to TRBJ2-1, with 9 bases fitting TRBD1. The V segment lost 1 base and the J segment 9 bases; nucleotides outside the gene matches: 2. Germline assignment: CDR1 SGDLS and CDR2 YYNGEE. The CDR3 is 13 residues long.

The V call is TRBV29-1, the J call TRBJ2-3; tentatively, D is TRBD1 or TRBD2 (5 bases each). The CDR3 totals 12 residues. V dropped 6 bases and J dropped 0 bases, with 7 bases sitting between them. Per the germline V gene, CDR1 is SQVTM and CDR2 is ANQGSEA. This chain's CDR3 is CSVGASTDTQYF. The CDR3 nucleotides are TGCAGCGTCGGGGCCAGCACAGATACGCAGTATTTT.

This clone was recorded only once. The chain links TRBV19 to TRBJ1-5, with D perhaps TRBD1 (6 bases). Germline CDR1 reads LNHDA; CDR2 reads SQIVND (reference sequence). The CDR3 is 14 residues long. V was clipped by 6 bases and J by 9 bases, with 18 bases between them. The CDR3: CASSIAGGGRPQHF. The CDR3 DNA is TGTGCCAGTAGCATTGCGGGGGGGGGCCGGCCCCAGCATTTT.

This chain joins TRBV9 and TRBJ1-1; 8 bases line up with TRBD1. Germline CDR1 reads SGDLS; CDR2 reads YYNGEE. V dropped 4 bases and J dropped 0; count of bases not matched to a gene: 5. This CDR3 has 15 amino acids. The DNA for the CDR3 is TGTGCCAGCAGCTCGGGGGACAGGTTGAACACTGAAGCTTTCTTT. It yields the protein CASSSGDRLNTEAFF. Complete variable domain (other parts from reference TRBV9 and TRBJ1-1): DSGVTQTPKHLITATGQRVTLRCSPRSGDLSVYWYQQSLDQGLQFLIQYYNGEERAKGNILERFSAQQFPDLHSELNLSSLELGDSALYFCASSSGDRLNTEAFFGQGTRLTVV.

In nucleotides, the CDR3 is TGTGCCAGCAGCTCCCGGGGTAGCGGAGCTTCAAGCTCCTACAATGAGCAGTTCTTC. Amino acids: CASSSRGSGASSSYNEQFF. J is TRBJ2-1 and V is TRBV7-3, with a possible D match to TRBD2 (6 bases). The CDR3 has 19 amino acids. CDR1 and CDR2 from the germline V gene are SGHTA and FQGTGA. Trimming left V 4 bases short and J 0 bases short, with 22 bases between.

This clone was observed a single time. The chain combines TRBV5-1 with TRBJ2-4, with 15 positions matching TRBD2. The CDR3 is 17 amino acids. After removal of 4 bases from V and 8 bases from J, the junction contained 10 bases not matched to a gene. Germline V gene data show CDR1 as SGHRS and CDR2 as YFSETQ. Here the CDR3 DNA reads TGCGCCAGCAGCGAGGGACTAGCGGGGGGAATCACTGACATTCAGTACTTC. Translation gives CASSEGLAGGITDIQYF.